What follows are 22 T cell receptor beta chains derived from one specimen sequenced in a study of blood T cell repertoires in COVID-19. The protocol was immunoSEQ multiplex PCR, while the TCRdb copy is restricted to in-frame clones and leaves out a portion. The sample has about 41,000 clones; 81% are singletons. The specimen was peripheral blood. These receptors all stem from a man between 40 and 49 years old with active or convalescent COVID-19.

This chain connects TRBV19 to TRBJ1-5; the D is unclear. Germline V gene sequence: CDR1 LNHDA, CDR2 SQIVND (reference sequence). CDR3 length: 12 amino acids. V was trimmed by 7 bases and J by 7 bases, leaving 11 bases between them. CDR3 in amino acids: CASNGFGQPQHF. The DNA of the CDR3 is TGTGCCAGTAATGGGTTCGGGCAGCCCCAGCATTTT.

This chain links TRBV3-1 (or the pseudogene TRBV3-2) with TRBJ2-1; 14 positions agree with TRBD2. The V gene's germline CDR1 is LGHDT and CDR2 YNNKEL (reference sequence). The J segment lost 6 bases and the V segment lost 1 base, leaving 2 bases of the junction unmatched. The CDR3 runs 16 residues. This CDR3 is CASSQAGLAGGNEQFF. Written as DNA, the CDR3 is TGTGCCAGCAGCCAAGCCGGACTAGCGGGAGGCAATGAGCAGTTCTTC.

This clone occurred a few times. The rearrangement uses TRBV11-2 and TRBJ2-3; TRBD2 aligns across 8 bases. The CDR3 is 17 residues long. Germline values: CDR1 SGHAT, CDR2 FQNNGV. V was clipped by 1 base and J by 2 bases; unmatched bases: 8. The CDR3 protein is CASSLGTSRRSTDTQYF. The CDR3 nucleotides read TGTGCCAGCAGCTTAGGGACTAGCCGTCGTTCCACAGATACGCAGTATTTT.

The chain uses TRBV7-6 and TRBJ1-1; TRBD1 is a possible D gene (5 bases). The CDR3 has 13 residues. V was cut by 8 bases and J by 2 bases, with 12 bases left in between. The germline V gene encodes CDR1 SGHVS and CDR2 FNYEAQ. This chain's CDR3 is CASSAGPNTEAFF. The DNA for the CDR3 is TGTGCCAGCTCAGCAGGGCCTAACACTGAAGCTTTCTTT. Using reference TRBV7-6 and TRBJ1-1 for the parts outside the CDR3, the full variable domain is GAGVSQSPRYKVTKRGQDVALRCDPISGHVSLYWYRQALGQGPEFLTYFNYEAQQDKSGLPNDRFSAERPEGSISTLTIQRTEQRDSAMYRCASSAGPNTEAFFGQGTRLTVV.

CDR3: CASSSGQGNSPLHF. The CDR3 DNA reads TGTGCCAGCAGTTCGGGACAGGGTAATTCACCCCTCCACTTT. The V gene is TRBV6-5, the J gene TRBJ1-6, with 9 bases that match TRBD1. CDR1 is MNHEY, CDR2 SVGAGI, per germline. The V gene end was trimmed by 4 bases and the J gene end by 6 bases; junction bases not matched to a gene: 1. This CDR3 is 14 amino acids long.

CDR3 residues: CASSEYGRGHTEAFF. The CDR3 DNA follows: TGTGCCAGCAGTGAATACGGCAGGGGGCATACTGAAGCTTTCTTT. This chain uses TRBV25-1 with TRBJ1-1, with TRBD1 identical over 8 bases. From germline, CDR1 is MGHDK and CDR2 SYGVNS. The CDR3 totals 15 residues. The J segment lost 5 bases and the V segment lost 0 bases, leaving 5 bases of the junction unmatched.

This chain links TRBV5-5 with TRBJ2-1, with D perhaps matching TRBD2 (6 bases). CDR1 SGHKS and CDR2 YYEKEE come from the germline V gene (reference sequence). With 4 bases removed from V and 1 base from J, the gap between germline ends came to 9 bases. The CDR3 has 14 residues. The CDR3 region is CASSQGLSYNEQFF. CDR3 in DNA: TGTGCCAGCAGCCAGGGACTGTCCTACAATGAGCAGTTCTTC.

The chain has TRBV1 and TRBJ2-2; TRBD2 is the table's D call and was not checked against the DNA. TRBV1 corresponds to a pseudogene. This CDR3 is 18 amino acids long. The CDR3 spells CTSSQVGLASLRTGELFF. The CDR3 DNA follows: TGCACCAGCAGCCAAGTTGGATTAGCGTCTCTCCGCACCGGGGAGCTGTTTTTT.

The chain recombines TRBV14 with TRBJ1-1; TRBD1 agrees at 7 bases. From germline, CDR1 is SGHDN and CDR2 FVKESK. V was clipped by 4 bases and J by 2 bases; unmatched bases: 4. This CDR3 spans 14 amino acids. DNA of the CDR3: TGTGCCAGCAGCCTGCAAGGGGGCAACACTGAAGCTTTCTTT. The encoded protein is CASSLQGGNTEAFF.

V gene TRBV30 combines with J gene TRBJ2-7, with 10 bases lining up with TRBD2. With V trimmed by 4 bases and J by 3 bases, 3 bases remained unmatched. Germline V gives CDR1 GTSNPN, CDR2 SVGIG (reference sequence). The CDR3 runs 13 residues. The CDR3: CAWIVAGGYEQYF. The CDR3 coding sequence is TGTGCCTGGATCGTAGCGGGGGGCTACGAGCAGTACTTC.

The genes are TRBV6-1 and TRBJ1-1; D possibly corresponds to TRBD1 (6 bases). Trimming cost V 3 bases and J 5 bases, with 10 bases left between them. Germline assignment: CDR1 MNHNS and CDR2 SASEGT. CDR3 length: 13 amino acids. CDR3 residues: CASSDRGQTEAFF. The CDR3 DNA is TGTGCCAGCAGTGACAGGGGCCAAACTGAAGCTTTCTTT.

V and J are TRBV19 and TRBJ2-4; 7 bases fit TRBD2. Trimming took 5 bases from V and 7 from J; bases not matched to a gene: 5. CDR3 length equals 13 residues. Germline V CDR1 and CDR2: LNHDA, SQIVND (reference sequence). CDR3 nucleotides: TGTGCCAGTAGTCCTCAAGCGGGGAACATTCAGTACTTC. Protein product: CASSPQAGNIQYF.

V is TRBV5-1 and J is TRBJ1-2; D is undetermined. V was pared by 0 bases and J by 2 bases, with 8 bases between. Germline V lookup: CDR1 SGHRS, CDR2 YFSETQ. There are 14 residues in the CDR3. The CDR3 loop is CASSLATENYGYTF. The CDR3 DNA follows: TGCGCCAGCAGCTTGGCCACAGAAAACTATGGCTACACCTTC.

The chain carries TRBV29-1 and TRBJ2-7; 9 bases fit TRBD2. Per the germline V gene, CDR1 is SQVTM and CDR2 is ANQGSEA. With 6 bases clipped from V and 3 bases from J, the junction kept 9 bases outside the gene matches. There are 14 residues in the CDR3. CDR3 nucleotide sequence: TGCAGCGTCGGACAGGCGGGAGGGTTCTACGAGCAGTACTTC. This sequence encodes CSVGQAGGFYEQYF.

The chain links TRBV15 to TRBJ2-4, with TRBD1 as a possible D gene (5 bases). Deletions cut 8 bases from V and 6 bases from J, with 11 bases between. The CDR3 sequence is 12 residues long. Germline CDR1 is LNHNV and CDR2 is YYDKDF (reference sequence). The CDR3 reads CATGQGVNIQYF. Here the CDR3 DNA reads TGTGCCACCGGCCAGGGTGTAAACATTCAGTACTTC.

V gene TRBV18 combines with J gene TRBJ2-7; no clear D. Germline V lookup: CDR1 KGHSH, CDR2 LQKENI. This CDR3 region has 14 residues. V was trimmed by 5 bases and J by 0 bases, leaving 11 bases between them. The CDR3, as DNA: TGTGCCAGCTCATCCGACTGGAGCTCCTACGAGCAGTACTTC. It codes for CASSSDWSSYEQYF.

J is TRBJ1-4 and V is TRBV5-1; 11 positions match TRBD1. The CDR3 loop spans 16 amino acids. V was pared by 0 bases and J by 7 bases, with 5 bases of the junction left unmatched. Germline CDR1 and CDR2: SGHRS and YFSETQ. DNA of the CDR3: TGCGCCAGCAGCTTGGAAACCGGGACAGGGGGTGAAAAACTGTTTTTT. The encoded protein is CASSLETGTGGEKLFF.

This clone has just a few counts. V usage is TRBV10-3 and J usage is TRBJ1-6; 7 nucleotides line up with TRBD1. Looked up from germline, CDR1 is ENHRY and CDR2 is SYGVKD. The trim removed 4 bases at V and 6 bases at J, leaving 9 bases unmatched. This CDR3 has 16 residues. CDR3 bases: TGTGCCATCAGTGGGACAGGAGGTATTATTAATTCACCCCTCCACTTT. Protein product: CAISGTGGIINSPLHF.

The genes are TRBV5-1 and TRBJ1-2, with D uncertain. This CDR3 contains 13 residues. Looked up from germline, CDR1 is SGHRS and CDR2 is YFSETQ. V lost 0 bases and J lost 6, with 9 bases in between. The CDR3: CASSLAPQDGYTF. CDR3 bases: TGCGCCAGCAGCTTGGCACCACAAGATGGCTACACCTTC.

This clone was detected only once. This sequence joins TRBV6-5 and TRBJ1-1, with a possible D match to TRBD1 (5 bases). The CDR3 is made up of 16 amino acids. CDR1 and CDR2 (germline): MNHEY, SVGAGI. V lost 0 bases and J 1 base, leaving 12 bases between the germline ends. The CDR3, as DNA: TGTGCCAGCAGTTACTCGATCGGACATTCGAACACTGAAGCTTTCTTT. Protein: CASSYSIGHSNTEAFF.

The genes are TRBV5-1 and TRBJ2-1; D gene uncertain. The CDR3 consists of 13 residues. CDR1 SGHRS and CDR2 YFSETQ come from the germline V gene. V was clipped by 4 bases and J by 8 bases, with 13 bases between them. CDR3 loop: CASSPSPLDEQFF. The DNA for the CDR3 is TGCGCCAGCAGCCCCTCCCCTCTCGATGAGCAGTTCTTC.

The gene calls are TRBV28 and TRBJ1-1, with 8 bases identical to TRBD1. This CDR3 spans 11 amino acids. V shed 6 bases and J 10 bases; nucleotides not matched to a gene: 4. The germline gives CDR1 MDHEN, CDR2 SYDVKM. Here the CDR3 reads CASRRTGTAFF. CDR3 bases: TGTGCCAGCAGGCGGACAGGGACAGCTTTCTTT.